The rows below give T cell receptor beta chains drawn from one sample of a study of technical replicates of blood from a handful of donors. Measured with immunoSEQ multiplex PCR; TCRdb has only the in-frame clones, and not every one. The repertoire has roughly 68,000 clones, around nine tenths of them found once; the top ten carry roughly 0.37%. Sequencing was carried out using T cells isolated from PBMCs. Receptor source: a human donor in good health. The CDR3 runs from the conserved cysteine through the conserved F or W. The D gene is left open where the match is weak. The size of a clone is reported for some rows only, either as once, few or many, or as a class for expanded clones.

v_call: TRBV5-6; clone_size: NA; d_call: TRBD2; j_call: TRBJ2-1; cdr3_nt: TGTGCCAGCAGCTTAGGACTAGCGGGAAGCGGGAATGAGCAGTTCTTC; cdr3_aa: CASSLGLAGSGNEQFF
v_call: TRBV4-2; clone_size: few; d_call: TRBD1; j_call: TRBJ1-5; cdr3_nt: TGTGCCAGCAGCCAAGATCCTACAGGGGTTGGAAATCAGCCCCAGCATTTT; cdr3_aa: CASSQDPTGVGNQPQHF
v_call: TRBV11-3; clone_size: NA; d_call: TRBD2; j_call: TRBJ2-7; cdr3_nt: TGTGCCAGCAGCTGGGGGGAGGGGTACGAGCAGTACTTC; cdr3_aa: CASSWGEGYEQYF
v_call: TRBV11-3; clone_size: NA; d_call: NA; j_call: TRBJ2-3; cdr3_nt: TGTGCCAGCAGCTTCCTTAGCACAGATACGCAGTATTTT; cdr3_aa: CASSFLSTDTQYF
v_call: TRBV19; clone_size: NA; d_call: NA; j_call: TRBJ2-7; cdr3_nt: TGTGCCAGTAGCATTCAGGGTTCAGGAGAGCAGTACTTC; cdr3_aa: CASSIQGSGEQYF
v_call: TRBV28; clone_size: NA; d_call: TRBD1; j_call: TRBJ1-4; cdr3_nt: TGTGCCAGCATGATAGGGGGCAGGGTCGGTGAAAAACTGTTTTTT; cdr3_aa: CASMIGGRVGEKLFF
v_call: TRBV13; clone_size: NA; d_call: NA; j_call: TRBJ2-5; cdr3_nt: TGTGCCAGCAGCTCCTACAGAGACCAAGAGACCCAGTACTTC; cdr3_aa: CASSSYRDQETQYF
v_call: TRBV25-1; clone_size: NA; d_call: NA; j_call: TRBJ2-1; cdr3_nt: TGTGCCAGCAGTGCTGGGACTCCTAATGAGCAGTTCTTC; cdr3_aa: CASSAGTPNEQFF
v_call: TRBV27; clone_size: once; d_call: NA; j_call: TRBJ1-2; cdr3_nt: TGTGCCAGCAAATGGGCAGGGACTAACTATGGCTACACCTTC; cdr3_aa: CASKWAGTNYGYTF
v_call: TRBV7-6; clone_size: NA; d_call: NA; j_call: TRBJ2-1; cdr3_nt: TGTGCCAGCAGCCCGATTAGCCGAAACTACAATGAGCAGTTCTTC; cdr3_aa: CASSPISRNYNEQFF
v_call: TRBV5-5; clone_size: NA; d_call: TRBD2; j_call: TRBJ2-3; cdr3_nt: TGTGCCAGCAGCCGACAACTAGCGGGAGGGCTCGATACGCAGTATTTT; cdr3_aa: CASSRQLAGGLDTQYF
v_call: TRBV29-1; clone_size: NA; d_call: NA; j_call: TRBJ2-5; cdr3_nt: TGCAGCGTGGCCCAAGAGACCCAGTACTTC; cdr3_aa: CSVAQETQYF
v_call: TRBV4-1; clone_size: NA; d_call: TRBD1; j_call: TRBJ1-5; cdr3_nt: TGCGCCAGCAGCCAAGATTTCAGGACAGGGGTGAAGGCCCAGCATTTT; cdr3_aa: CASSQDFRTGVKAQHF
v_call: TRBV7-2; clone_size: NA; d_call: NA; j_call: TRBJ2-5; cdr3_nt: TGTGCCAGCAGCTTAGTTTCCGGGAAGGTGCGTGGTCCGCAAGAGACCCAGTACTTC; cdr3_aa: CASSLVSGKVRGPQETQYF
v_call: TRBV9; clone_size: NA; d_call: NA; j_call: TRBJ2-5; cdr3_nt: TGTGCCAGCAGCTCCTCACAGACCCAAGAGACCCAGTACTTC; cdr3_aa: CASSSSQTQETQYF
v_call: TRBV30; clone_size: NA; d_call: NA; j_call: TRBJ1-2; cdr3_nt: TGTGCCTCCCTGGACAACTTTTATGGCTACACCTTC; cdr3_aa: CASLDNFYGYTF
v_call: TRBV5-5; clone_size: NA; d_call: TRBD1; j_call: TRBJ2-7; cdr3_nt: TGTGCCAGCAGCCTACGACAGGGACCCTCCTACGAGCAGTACTTC; cdr3_aa: CASSLRQGPSYEQYF
v_call: TRBV5-1; clone_size: NA; d_call: TRBD2; j_call: TRBJ2-7; cdr3_nt: TGCGCCAGCAGCCTTCTGGGACTAGCGGGAAATGAGCAGTACTTC; cdr3_aa: CASSLLGLAGNEQYF
v_call: TRBV29-1; clone_size: once; d_call: TRBD1; j_call: TRBJ2-1; cdr3_nt: TGCAGCGTTGAACAGGGACAGATACAGTTCTTC; cdr3_aa: CSVEQGQIQFF
v_call: TRBV2; clone_size: NA; d_call: NA; j_call: TRBJ1-1; cdr3_nt: TGTGCCAGCAGTGCCCCTACCGGGTGGACTGAAGCTTTCTTT; cdr3_aa: CASSAPTGWTEAFF
v_call: TRBV5-1; clone_size: NA; d_call: NA; j_call: TRBJ1-1; cdr3_nt: TGCGCCAGCAGCTTGGTGGGACACAAGAACACTGAAGCTTTCTTT; cdr3_aa: CASSLVGHKNTEAFF
v_call: TRBV6-5; clone_size: NA; d_call: NA; j_call: TRBJ1-2; cdr3_nt: TGTGCCAGCAGTTACTCGGCGGGGGAGGTAATGGATGGCTACACCTTC; cdr3_aa: CASSYSAGEVMDGYTF
v_call: TRBV9; clone_size: NA; d_call: NA; j_call: TRBJ2-7; cdr3_nt: TGTGCCAGCAGCCCGAGAGTAGGGGGCTACGAGCAGTACTTC; cdr3_aa: CASSPRVGGYEQYF
v_call: TRBV27; clone_size: few; d_call: NA; j_call: TRBJ1-5; cdr3_nt: TGTGCCAGCAGTTTACAGGTTAGCAATCAGCCCCAGCATTTT; cdr3_aa: CASSLQVSNQPQHF
v_call: TRBV27; clone_size: NA; d_call: NA; j_call: TRBJ1-1; cdr3_nt: TGTGCCAGCAGTTTATCTACAGGATTGTTCACTGAAGCTTTCTTT; cdr3_aa: CASSLSTGLFTEAFF
v_call: TRBV27; clone_size: NA; d_call: TRBD1; j_call: TRBJ2-7; cdr3_nt: TGTGCCAGCAGTTTATCAGGGACAGCGTACGAGCAGTACTTC; cdr3_aa: CASSLSGTAYEQYF
v_call: TRBV7-6; clone_size: NA; d_call: TRBD2; j_call: TRBJ2-3; cdr3_nt: TGTGCCAGCAGCCATAGGCTAGCGGGAGAAGCCTCCACGCAGTATTTT; cdr3_aa: CASSHRLAGEASTQYF
v_call: TRBV7-8; clone_size: NA; d_call: NA; j_call: TRBJ2-3; cdr3_nt: TGTGCCAGCAGCTTAGGGGGCGGCCCCACAGATACGCAGTATTTT; cdr3_aa: CASSLGGGPTDTQYF